The next 14 T cell receptor beta chains were all read from a single sample in a study of technical replicates of blood from several donors. Method: immunoSEQ multiplex PCR; TCRdb's copy keeps in-frame clones and lacks some. The table lists around 80,000 clones, around 94% of them singletons. The sequenced sample consisted of T cells isolated from PBMCs. Receptors originate from a human donor in good health.

This chain uses TRBV5-6 with TRBJ1-4, with D possibly being TRBD1 (5 bases). The CDR3 consists of 14 residues. The V gene's germline CDR1 is SGHDT and CDR2 YYEEEE. Trimming shortened V by 4 bases and J by 8 bases, and 15 bases separated the two germline ends. The CDR3 spells CASSISGGWEKLFF. The CDR3 DNA reads as TGTGCCAGCAGCATCTCGGGGGGTTGGGAAAAACTGTTTTTT.

This chain connects TRBV28 to TRBJ2-1, with unresolved D. Trimming removed 5 bases at V and 5 bases at J, with 10 bases between. The CDR3 extends over 13 amino acids. Germline V CDR1 and CDR2: MDHEN, SYDVKM. The CDR3 loop reads CASSVKFDNEQFF. The CDR3 nucleotides are TGTGCCAGCAGTGTAAAATTTGACAATGAGCAGTTCTTC.

V is TRBV25-1 and J is TRBJ2-2; the D gene is possibly TRBD2 (5 bases). Between the trimmed V and J ends, which lost 1 base and 7 bases, there was a span of 16 bases. This CDR3 contains 16 residues. Germline V gene lookup returns CDR1 MGHDK and CDR2 SYGVNS. The CDR3, as DNA: TGTGCCAGCAGTGAATTGAGGGCCCTCCCGGGCGGGGAGCTGTTTTTT. Residues: CASSELRALPGGELFF.

This clone has only one observation. This sequence joins TRBV9 and TRBJ2-7, with TRBD1 matching 7 bases. The V segment lost 3 bases and the J segment 4 bases; nucleotides outside the gene matches: 10. CDR3 length: 15 residues. Germline lookup yields CDR1 SGDLS and CDR2 YYNGEE. The CDR3 loop reads CASSAPKETGYEQYF. Written as DNA, the CDR3 is TGTGCCAGCAGCGCCCCGAAGGAGACAGGGTACGAGCAGTACTTC.

This chain joins TRBV11-3 and TRBJ2-7, with TRBD1 matching over 8 bases. The CDR3 is 13 amino acids. CDR1 and CDR2 from the germline V gene are SGHNT and YENEEA. The ends lost 5 bases at V and 4 bases at J; junction bases unmatched: 4. The CDR3 sequence is CASSTGQGYEQYF. The CDR3 region has the DNA TGTGCCAGCAGCACAGGACAGGGATACGAGCAGTACTTC.

The chain uses TRBV6-6 and TRBJ2-7, with TRBD1 identical over 10 bases. Germline-derived CDR1 and CDR2 are MNHNY and SVGAGI (reference sequence). This CDR3 region has 15 residues. J lost 5 bases, V lost 0 bases, and 4 bases had no gene match. CDR3 sequence: CASSYSMDRGDEQYF. CDR3 sequence (DNA): TGTGCCAGCAGTTACTCGATGGACAGGGGGGACGAGCAGTACTTC.

V is TRBV11-3 and J is TRBJ2-1; 7 bases align to TRBD2. The CDR3 sequence is 14 residues long. V was clipped by 1 base and J by 5 bases; unmatched bases: 2. Germline loops: CDR1 SGHNT, CDR2 YENEEA. The CDR3 reads CASSLGLADNEQFF. CDR3 nucleotides: TGTGCCAGCAGCTTAGGTCTAGCGGACAATGAGCAGTTCTTC.

The CDR3 reads CASSLAGVGNTEAFF. The CDR3 DNA follows: TGTGCCAGCAGCTTGGCGGGGGTTGGGAACACTGAAGCTTTCTTT. This chain joins TRBV7-2 and TRBJ1-1, with D maybe TRBD1 (5 bases). V was trimmed by 3 bases and J by 1 base, leaving 12 bases between them. Germline-derived CDR1 and CDR2 are SGHTA and FQGNSA. The CDR3 consists of 15 residues. Full variable domain (missing parts from reference TRBV7-2 and TRBJ1-1): GAGVSQSPSNKVTEKGKDVELRCDPISGHTALYWYRQSLGQGLEFLIYFQGNSAPDKSGLPSDRFSAERTGGSVSTLTIQRTQQEDSAVYLCASSLAGVGNTEAFFGQGTRLTVV.

The chain links TRBV5-1 to TRBJ1-3; 9 nucleotides line up with TRBD1. The CDR3 has 16 residues. CDR1 SGHRS and CDR2 YFSETQ come from the germline V gene. With 4 bases clipped from V and 1 base from J, the junction kept 6 bases outside the gene matches. In DNA, the CDR3 is TGCGCCAGCAGCCAGGCCGGGACAGGGTCTGGAAACACCATATATTTT. Translating it yields CASSQAGTGSGNTIYF.

The chain recombines TRBV6-5 with TRBJ1-5, with TRBD1 as a possible D gene (6 bases). The germline V and J ends were trimmed by 6 bases and 3 bases, with 15 bases remaining between them. Germline V gives CDR1 MNHEY, CDR2 SVGAGI. The CDR3 length is 15 residues. The CDR3 is CASRYREGYNQPQHF. The CDR3 DNA follows: TGTGCCAGCAGGTACAGGGAGGGTTACAATCAGCCCCAGCATTTT.

The V call is TRBV4-3, the J call TRBJ2-3; D ambiguous. V was shortened by 0 bases and J by 6 bases, with 7 bases between the two germline ends. The CDR3 spans 13 residues. CDR1 and CDR2 (germline): LGHNA, YSLEER. CDR3 DNA: TGCGCCAGCAGCCAAGATTATTCCGATACGCAGTATTTT. As protein: CASSQDYSDTQYF.

The genes are TRBV23-1 and TRBJ2-7; a weak D match, TRBD2 (5 bases). TRBV23-1 is placed among ORFs of uncertain function. V was trimmed by 4 bases and J by 5 bases, leaving 15 bases between them. This CDR3 has 14 amino acids. CDR3 DNA sequence: TGCGCCAGCAGTCGATCCCTAGCTCTCGACGAGCAGTACTTC. Its protein product is CASSRSLALDEQYF.

The chain is built from TRBV30 and TRBJ2-1, with TRBD2 matching over 7 bases. The germline CDR1 and CDR2 sequences are GTSNPN and SVGIG (reference sequence). The CDR3 covers 13 residues. V shed 5 bases, J shed 6 bases, and the junction held 7 bases outside the gene matches. The CDR3 sequence is CAWAKRDRNEQFF. In DNA form, the CDR3 reads TGTGCCTGGGCAAAGCGGGACCGCAATGAGCAGTTCTTC.

The chain links TRBV6-5 to TRBJ1-2; no firm D call. Trimming pared 0 bases from V and 5 bases from J, leaving 16 bases between. The germline V gene encodes CDR1 MNHEY and CDR2 SVGAGI. The CDR3 covers 16 residues. DNA for the CDR3: TGTGCCAGCAGTTACTCGTTAGGAGGCCCCTTGTATGGCTACACCTTC. It codes for CASSYSLGGPLYGYTF.